A selection of T cell receptor beta chains follows, all from one sample in a study of cytomegalovirus exposure and HLA in healthy donors. TCRdb's table, derived via immunoSEQ multiplex PCR, lists solely in-frame clones and lacks some. The sample carries around 140,000 clones, 60% to 75% recorded once. Sequencing was carried out using PBMCs. Receptor source: a man under 40 in good health and CMV-seronegative. The CDR3 runs from the conserved cysteine through the conserved F or W. Each record gives: V gene, J gene, clone size, D gene, CDR3 protein, CDR3 DNA. The D gene is left open where the match is weak. Not all rows give a size; the values are once, few, many and, for expanded clones, a class.

>TRBV19|TRBJ1-1|.|TRBD1
CASSIVGTGEAFF
TGTGCCAGTAGTATAGTTGGGACAGGCGAAGCTTTCTTT
>TRBV4-2|TRBJ2-3|.|.
CASSRGWRGRTDTQYF
TGTGCCAGCAGCCGCGGGTGGCGGGGTCGCACAGATACGCAGTATTTT
>TRBV2|TRBJ2-1|.|TRBD2
CASSELAEVSSYNEQFF
TGTGCCAGCAGTGAACTAGCGGAGGTCAGCTCCTACAATGAGCAGTTCTTC
>TRBV6-1|TRBJ1-1|.|.
CASSISLSNTEAFF
TGTGCCAGCAGTATTTCCCTCTCGAACACTGAAGCTTTCTTT
>TRBV28|TRBJ2-7|.|TRBD2
CASGTRGFEQYF
TGTGCCAGCGGGACTAGAGGATTCGAGCAGTACTTC
>TRBV5-1|TRBJ1-4|.|.
CASSLHREGSNEKLFF
TGCGCCAGCAGCTTGCACAGGGAAGGGTCGAATGAAAAACTGTTTTTT
>TRBV2|TRBJ1-5|.|.
CASSEGGRGINQPQHF
TGTGCCAGCAGTGAGGGGGGACGGGGAATCAATCAGCCCCAGCATTTT
>TRBV2|TRBJ1-2|many|.
CASTTGEANYGYTF
TGTGCCAGCACTACGGGGGAAGCTAACTATGGCTACACCTTC
>TRBV29-1|TRBJ2-7|.|TRBD1
CSVNSGTGVREQYF
TGCAGCGTGAATTCCGGGACAGGGGTAAGGGAGCAGTACTTC
>TRBV19|TRBJ2-1|.|TRBD2
CATKNPGLAGGLSYNEQFF
TGTGCCACCAAAAATCCGGGACTAGCGGGAGGCCTCTCCTACAATGAGCAGTTCTTC
>TRBV5-1|TRBJ1-1|.|.
CASSLDVGGTSAFF
TGCGCCAGCAGCCTCGATGTGGGGGGAACTAGTGCTTTCTTT
>TRBV5-4|TRBJ2-5|.|.
CASSENQETQYF
TGTGCCAGCAGCGAGAACCAAGAGACCCAGTACTTC
>TRBV7-9|TRBJ1-5|.|TRBD1
CASSFYTGVDNQPQHF
TGTGCCAGCAGCTTTTATACAGGGGTGGACAATCAGCCCCAGCATTTT
>TRBV6-1|TRBJ1-3|.|.
CASSENTNSGNTIYF
TGTGCCAGCAGTGAGAACACGAACTCTGGAAACACCATATATTTT
>TRBV29-1|TRBJ1-2|.|.
CSTLRWVGEGYTF
TGCAGCACCCTACGATGGGTGGGCGAGGGCTACACCTTC
>TRBV29-1|TRBJ2-5|.|.
CSFHRLTGETQYF
TGCAGCTTCCACCGACTCACCGGGGAGACCCAGTACTTC
>TRBV29-1|TRBJ1-1|few|.
CSVVKGRYTEAFF
TGCAGCGTTGTGAAGGGGAGGTACACTGAAGCTTTCTTT
>TRBV28|TRBJ2-6|few|.
CASSLRGFSGANVLTF
TGTGCCAGCAGTTTGCGGGGTTTCTCTGGGGCCAACGTCCTGACTTTC
>TRBV30|TRBJ2-7|once|.
CAWSLQAPYEQYF
TGTGCCTGGTCTCTACAAGCGCCCTACGAGCAGTACTTC
>TRBV27|TRBJ1-2|.|TRBD1
CASSSVGGYRGTYGYTF
TGTGCCAGCAGTTCCGTGGGGGGATACAGGGGAACCTATGGCTACACCTTC
>TRBV7-9|TRBJ1-2|.|TRBD1
CASSEQGAIIYGYTF
TGTGCCAGCAGCGAGCAGGGGGCAATAATCTATGGCTACACCTTC
>TRBV5-1|TRBJ2-1|.|.
CASSFRGDSNEQFF
TGCGCCAGCAGCTTCCGAGGCGACAGCAATGAGCAGTTCTTC
>TRBV14|TRBJ2-7|few|TRBD1
CASSPRDLSAGTAYYEQYF
TGTGCCAGCAGCCCCAGGGACCTCAGCGCTGGGACAGCTTACTACGAGCAGTACTTC
>TRBV19|TRBJ1-1|few|.
CASSGQGSTEAFF
TGTGCCAGTAGTGGGCAGGGTAGCACTGAAGCTTTCTTT
>TRBV7-9|TRBJ1-4|.|TRBD1
CASSSPDRELFF
TGTGCCAGCAGCTCCCCGGACAGGGAACTGTTTTTT
>TRBV5-1|TRBJ1-6|.|TRBD1
CASRQGSSYNSPLHF
TGCGCCAGCCGACAGGGCAGCTCCTATAATTCACCCCTCCACTTT
>TRBV5-6|TRBJ2-5|.|.
CASSLEGETQYF
TGTGCCAGCAGCTTGGAGGGGGAGACCCAGTACTTC
>TRBV7-9|TRBJ1-1|.|.
CASSLSSVNTEAFF
TGTGCCAGCAGCTTGAGCTCGGTGAACACTGAAGCTTTCTTT
>TRBV29-1|TRBJ2-5|few|.
CSVEKGQETQYF
TGCAGCGTTGAAAAGGGGCAAGAGACCCAGTACTTC
>TRBV10-3|TRBJ1-3|.|.
CAISATVRNTIYF
TGTGCCATCAGTGCAACCGTCCGGAACACCATATATTTT
>TRBV9|TRBJ1-2|.|.
CASSVGAGNYGYTF
TGTGCCAGCAGCGTAGGGGCAGGGAACTATGGCTACACCTTC
>TRBV6-1|TRBJ2-3|few|.
CASSIRDITDTQYF
TGTGCCAGCAGTATCCGGGACATAACAGATACGCAGTATTTT
>TRBV5-1|TRBJ1-1|.|TRBD1
CASTQQGVDTEAFF
TGCGCCAGCACCCAACAGGGGGTGGACACTGAAGCTTTCTTT
>TRBV14|TRBJ2-7|few|TRBD2
CASSQGTSGRYEQYF
TGTGCCAGCAGCCAAGGGACTAGCGGGAGGTACGAGCAGTACTTC
>TRBV28|TRBJ1-1|once|TRBD1
CASSTQGAGRTEAFF
TGTGCCAGCAGTACACAGGGGGCAGGTCGCACTGAAGCTTTCTTT
>TRBV7-2|TRBJ2-7|few|TRBD1
CASSPRTHLTGRLSYEQYF
TGTGCCAGCAGCCCCCGAACCCACCTGACAGGGAGACTCTCCTACGAGCAGTACTTC
>TRBV9|TRBJ2-3|.|.
CASSVGTADTQYF
TGTGCCAGCAGCGTAGGGACAGCAGATACGCAGTATTTT
>TRBV19|TRBJ2-3|.|TRBD2
CASSSGRAADTQYF
TGTGCCAGTAGCTCCGGGAGGGCCGCCGATACGCAGTATTTT
>TRBV6-6|TRBJ1-5|.|.
CASTGGTGRNQPQHF
TGTGCCAGTACGGGGGGCACAGGGCGGAATCAGCCCCAGCATTTT
>TRBV28|TRBJ2-5|few|TRBD2
CATEENIGRARETQYF
TGTGCCACCGAAGAGAACATCGGGAGGGCCAGGGAGACCCAGTACTTC
>TRBV11-3|TRBJ2-6|once|.
CASSRAGLSGANVLTF
TGTGCCAGCAGCCGAGCGGGCCTCTCTGGGGCCAACGTCCTGACTTTC
>TRBV6-1|TRBJ2-7|.|.
CASSGYRSYEQYF
TGTGCCAGCAGTGGGTACAGGTCCTACGAGCAGTACTTC
>TRBV28|TRBJ1-1|.|.
CASSKGGSNTEAFF
TGTGCCAGCAGCAAAGGGGGAAGTAACACTGAAGCTTTCTTT